What follows are 21 T cell receptor beta chains derived from one specimen sequenced in a study of identical twins. TCRdb recomputed calls from the 5' RACE reads with MiXCR, one row per CDR3 protein. The table lists under 1 million distinct CDR3 sequences, roughly 12% of them singletons. These data are also associated with another study on yellow fever vaccine responses in identical twins.

The sequenced sample consisted of PBMCs. All receptors come from a woman in her late teens or twenties in good health.

This clonotype showed up many times. The gene calls are TRBV9 and TRBJ2-3, with D possibly matching TRBD2 (6 bases). The CDR3 runs 13 residues. Per the germline V gene, CDR1 is SGDLS and CDR2 is YYNGEE. Trimming left V 2 bases short and J 5 bases short, with 9 bases between. In nucleotides, the CDR3 is TGTGCCAGCAGCGTGAGTAGCGGAGATACGCAGTATTTT. Its translation: CASSVSSGDTQYF.

There are a few counts of this clonotype. V and J are TRBV2 and TRBJ1-2; 10 bases map to TRBD1. V was pared by 6 bases and J by 5 bases, with 6 bases of the junction left unmatched. The CDR3 has 14 residues. The germline V gene has CDR1 SNHLY and CDR2 FYNNEI. The chain's CDR3 is CASSDRGQRYGYTF. The DNA of the CDR3 is TGTGCCAGCAGCGACAGGGGGCAGAGATATGGCTACACCTTC. Looking up the rest from reference TRBV2 and TRBJ1-2 gives the full variable domain: EPEVTQTPSHQVTQMGQEVILRCVPISNHLYFYWYRQILGQKVEFLVSFYNNEISEKSEIFDDQFSVERPDGSNFTLKIRSTKLEDSAMYFCASSDRGQRYGYTFGSGTRLTVV.

V is TRBV19 and J is TRBJ2-5; D possibly uses TRBD1 or TRBD2 (5 bases each). Between the trimmed V and J ends, which lost 10 bases and 6 bases, there was a span of 21 bases. Germline loops: CDR1 LNHDA, CDR2 SQIVND (reference sequence). The CDR3 contains 14 residues. DNA of the CDR3: TGTGCCACCCTAGGGAACCGGGACGAAAAGACCCAGTACTTC. The encoded protein is CATLGNRDEKTQYF.

This clonotype was counted at least ten times. V gene TRBV10-3 combines with J gene TRBJ1-4; the match to TRBD1 covers 9 bases. The trim removed 4 bases at V and 6 bases at J, leaving 6 bases unmatched. This CDR3 spans 15 amino acids. Germline CDR1 is ENHRY and CDR2 is SYGVKD. In nucleotides, the CDR3 is TGTGCCATCAGTGTAAACAGGGGGCTAGATGAAAAACTGTTTTTT. This encodes CAISVNRGLDEKLFF.

V usage is TRBV28 and J usage is TRBJ1-5, with D maybe TRBD1 (5 bases). Per the germline V gene, CDR1 is MDHEN and CDR2 is SYDVKM. The CDR3 is 16 residues long. V was shortened by 1 base and J by 3 bases, with 13 bases between the two germline ends. For the CDR3, the DNA is TGTGCCAGCAGTTTATTTACAGGCTATCTCAATCAGCCCCAGCATTTT. It yields the protein CASSLFTGYLNQPQHF.

This clonotype was picked up a small number of times. The chain combines TRBV13 with TRBJ2-2, with D possibly being TRBD1 or TRBD2 (5 bases each). This CDR3 region has 16 residues. Trimming took 2 bases from V and 4 from J, leaving 14 bases between them. Looked up from germline, CDR1 is PRHDT and CDR2 is FYEKMQ (reference sequence). The CDR3 spells CASSLIRELFTGELFF. The CDR3 DNA reads TGTGCCAGCAGCTTAATCAGGGAGTTATTCACCGGGGAGCTGTTTTTT. Combining the CDR3 with reference TRBV13 and TRBJ2-2 gives the whole variable domain AAGVIQSPRHLIKEKRETATLKCYPIPRHDTVYWYQQGPGQDPQFLISFYEKMQSDKGSIPDRFSAQQFSDYHSELNMSSLELGDSALYFCASSLIRELFTGELFFGEGSRLTVL.

This chain uses TRBV6-5 with TRBJ2-7; TRBD2 matches 10 bases. Germline V lookup: CDR1 MNHEY, CDR2 SVGAGI. Unmatched junction bases numbered 9, after V lost 3 bases and J lost 4 bases. The CDR3 spans 16 residues. The CDR3 is CASSYLLAGVDYEQYF. The DNA for the CDR3 is TGTGCCAGCAGTTATCTTCTAGCGGGAGTCGATTACGAGCAGTACTTC.

The chain has TRBV12-3 or TRBV12-4 and TRBJ2-1; a possible D gene is TRBD1 (6 bases). Trimming removed 6 bases from V and 0 bases from J, with 15 bases in between. The CDR3 covers 16 residues. CDR3 in amino acids: CASSPSGGRSYNEQFF. The CDR3 coding sequence is TGTGCCAGCAGCCCCTCTGGGGGCCGCTCCTACAATGAGCAGTTCTTC.

The sample holds many counts of this clonotype. The J gene is TRBJ2-1, the V gene TRBV20-1, with D unresolved. CDR3 size: 11 residues. Between the trimmed V and J ends, which lost 3 bases and 2 bases, there was a span of 2 bases. Germline CDR1 and CDR2: DFQATT and SNEGSKA (reference sequence). The CDR3 is CSARAYNEQFF. CDR3 sequence (DNA): TGCAGTGCTAGGGCCTACAATGAGCAGTTCTTC.

This clonotype was observed at least ten times. The rearrangement links TRBV12-3 or TRBV12-4 to TRBJ1-1; TRBD1 matches 7 bases. V lost 5 bases to trimming and J lost 1 base; unmatched junction nucleotides: 1. The CDR3 consists of 13 residues. CDR3 protein: CASSTGENTEAFF. The CDR3 DNA reads TGTGCCAGCAGTACAGGGGAGAACACTGAAGCTTTCTTT.

This clonotype was recorded a few times. The V and J genes are TRBV7-2 and TRBJ2-7; D gene ambiguous. Trimming cost V 2 bases and J 4 bases, with 15 bases left between them. From germline, CDR1 is SGHTA and CDR2 FQGNSA. The CDR3 sequence is 15 residues long. This CDR3 reads CASSLFTGFPYEQYF. CDR3 sequence (DNA): TGTGCCAGCAGCTTATTCACCGGGTTCCCATACGAGCAGTACTTC.

This clonotype appeared many times. V is TRBV29-1 and J is TRBJ2-4, with D maybe TRBD2 (6 bases). V gave up 4 bases and J gave up 3 bases, with 16 bases separating them. Germline V gives CDR1 SQVTM, CDR2 ANQGSEA. The CDR3 length is 15 residues. This chain's CDR3 is CSVAGVGGDKNIQYF. CDR3 in DNA: TGCAGCGTTGCGGGAGTCGGCGGGGACAAAAACATTCAGTACTTC.

This clonotype was seen ten or more times. V is TRBV19 and J is TRBJ2-1; D is unclear. The CDR3 is made up of 14 amino acids. Deletions cut 6 bases from V and 5 bases from J, with 14 bases between. Looked up from germline, CDR1 is LNHDA and CDR2 is SQIVND (reference sequence). The CDR3 nucleotides are TGTGCCAGTAGCGTGAGGCCTCACAACAATGAGCAGTTCTTC. It specifies CASSVRPHNNEQFF. Full variable domain (remainder filled in from reference TRBV19 and TRBJ2-1): DGGITQSPKYLFRKEGQNVTLSCEQNLNHDAMYWYRQDPGQGLRLIYYSQIVNDFQKGDIAEGYSVSREKKESFPLTVTSAQKNPTAFYLCASSVRPHNNEQFFGPGTRLTVL.

This clonotype has only a few counts. The rearrangement links TRBV2 to TRBJ2-1, with 10 positions matching TRBD1. The germline CDR1 and CDR2 sequences are SNHLY and FYNNEI. CDR3 length: 14 residues. Losses at the gene ends were 5 bases for V and 6 bases for J; bases not matched to a gene: 4. The CDR3 reads CASSRRTGGNEQFF. CDR3 nucleotide sequence: TGTGCCAGCAGTCGCAGGACAGGGGGCAATGAGCAGTTCTTC.

The chain's CDR3 is CASSDSGVGSNEQFF. CDR3 nucleotides: TGTGCCAGCAGCGACTCGGGAGTGGGGTCCAATGAGCAGTTCTTC. The rearrangement joins TRBV7-3 to TRBJ2-1; perhaps TRBD2 as D (6 bases). V lost 5 bases, J lost 6 bases, and 17 bases lay in between. The germline V gene has CDR1 SGHTA and CDR2 FQGTGA. The CDR3 contains 15 residues.

This chain connects TRBV20-1 to TRBJ2-3, with 10 bases lining up with TRBD2. CDR3 length: 14 residues. Looked up from germline, CDR1 is DFQATT and CDR2 is SNEGSKA (reference sequence). The CDR3 nucleotides read TGCAGGAGTCTAGCGGGGGCCAGCACAGATACGCAGTATTTT. This gives the protein CRSLAGASTDTQYF.

This clonotype was detected a few times. The chain has TRBV4-2 and TRBJ2-1; TRBD2 matches 10 bases. Germline V gene lookup returns CDR1 LGHNA and CDR2 YNFKEQ. V shed 2 bases, J shed 7 bases, and the junction held 5 bases outside the gene matches. The CDR3 totals 15 residues. In nucleotides, the CDR3 is TGTGCCAGCAGCCAACGAAGCGGGGGGGCGAATGAGCAGTTCTTC. This gives the protein CASSQRSGGANEQFF.

This clonotype was recorded at least ten times. As DNA, the CDR3 is TGCGCCAGCAGCCAAGGACAGGGTTTGGTGCAGACCCAGTACTTC. This encodes CASSQGQGLVQTQYF. V is TRBV4-1 and J is TRBJ2-5; 7 bases line up with TRBD1. There are 15 residues in the CDR3. The junction had 8 bases not matched to a gene; V was cut back by 1 base and J by 6 bases. Germline-derived CDR1 and CDR2 are MGHRA and YSYEKL.

This clonotype appeared a few times. The rearrangement links TRBV4-1 to TRBJ2-4, with D uncertain. The CDR3 runs to 16 residues. Germline V gene data show CDR1 as MGHRA and CDR2 as YSYEKL. Trimming pared 0 bases from V and 7 bases from J, leaving 16 bases between. Here the CDR3 DNA reads TGCGCCAGCAGCCAAGATCTACGTGAGGCAGGCAACATTCAGTACTTC. Translated: CASSQDLREAGNIQYF.

This clonotype was observed many times. The genes are TRBV5-1 and TRBJ1-1; D is unresolved. V was pared by 2 bases and J by 1 base, with 12 bases between. The CDR3 consists of 15 residues. The germline gives CDR1 SGHRS, CDR2 YFSETQ. This CDR3 is CASSLGRRGNTEAFF. The CDR3 DNA reads as TGCGCCAGCAGCTTAGGCCGGCGAGGGAACACTGAAGCTTTCTTT.

This chain links TRBV14 with TRBJ2-4; D gene uncertain. V shed 4 bases and J shed 0 bases, with 19 bases lying between them. Germline CDR1 is SGHDN and CDR2 is FVKESK. This CDR3 comprises 18 residues. This chain's CDR3 is CASSPTSDPTEAKNIQYF. The CDR3 DNA follows: TGTGCCAGCAGCCCCACGTCGGACCCGACGGAAGCCAAAAACATTCAGTACTTC. The whole variable domain, filled in from reference TRBV14 and TRBJ2-4, reads EAGVTQFPSHSVIEKGQTVTLRCDPISGHDNLYWYRRVMGKEIKFLLHFVKESKQDESGMPNNRFLAERTGGTYSTLKVQPAELEDSGVYFCASSPTSDPTEAKNIQYFGAGTRLSVL.